This T cell receptor (beta chain) is from a study of blood T cell repertoires in COVID-19 (dated by TCRdb to the early 2020s). Study-level background: The collaborator samples originated in the United States, Italy and Spain and spanned the acute and convalescent phases of COVID-19. Samples came from the ongoing ImmuneRACE study (first 160 participants) plus 1,254 subjects from 6 global collaborators. The material from the prospective study consisted of cDNA or gDNA derived from T cells, B-cell-depleted T cells, or PBMCs. The repertoires were released in a freely available public database intended as a resource for research on the immune response to SARS-CoV-2. Where HLA class I and class II types were available, the types were taken from metadata supplied by the sample provider, not from assay-based typing. Subjects who had been exposed to COVID-19, were actively infected with it, or had recovered from it provided the deeply sampled blood TCRbeta repertoires that made up the dataset. Sample metadata almost always included a de-identified subject ID, COVID-19 status, age in years and sex. What the work shows at the level of the full study, not this receptor alone: How much clinical and demographic metadata was included differed by source and by participant, and the metadata was provided uncurated.

Each collaborating institution followed its own protocols to collect whole blood in K2EDTA tubes. For TCRbeta analysis, collaborator samples were shipped as frozen whole blood, as isolated PBMCs, or as DNA extracted from either sample type. TCRbeta CDR3 regions were amplified from genomic DNA by means of the immunoSEQ Assay, a bias-controlled multiplex PCR. The paper's data handling went like this. The number of nucleated cells in each sample was estimated by amplification of reference gene primers within the assay. To quantify the absolute abundance of each unique TCRbeta CDR3 rearrangement, sequence reads were collapsed and filtered. For each sample, productive Simpson clonality was calculated as the square root of Simpson's diversity index across productive rearrangements. TCRdb retrieved this table from immuneACCESS and kept in-frame rearrangements only. Not all clones are present; in checked studies, unresolved V genes account for under half, and no reason is known for the remainder. V, J and clone size reflect that table, while D and trimming were determined from the DNA. The table for this sample lists more than 150,000 clones; around 83% of them were counted only once. The biggest ten clones account for almost 1% of the sample.

Notes on this clone: Its antigen specificity is not known. No base quality values were provided; no much bigger clone lies one nucleotide off.

The CDR1 and CDR2 encoded by the germline V gene are SGHTS and YDEGEE. Measured from the cysteine to the phenylalanine, the CDR3 is 12 residues long. The sequence is cut down to CDR3 DNA, 36 bases in frame from base 1. The V and J ends are trimmed by 2 bases and 7 bases, leaving 6 bases between them. Material: peripheral blood. This chain joins TRBV5-8 to TRBJ1-4; too little of a D gene remains to name it. The TCR comes from a man between 18 and 35 years old with acute or convalescent COVID-19. This receptor carries the CDR3 CASSFVFEKLFF. The DNA sequence follows: TGTGCCAGCAGCTTCGTCTTTGAAAAACTGTTTTTT.